These T cell receptor beta chains were read from a single sample in a study of beta chain features in type 1 diabetes. The repertoire was sequenced with immunoSEQ multiplex PCR; TCRdb's copy has only in-frame clones and lacks some. The data contain 300,000 or so clones, roughly 8% of them singletons. The sample was central memory CD4+ T cells from blood. These receptors were collected from a woman under 30 in good health. The CDR3 runs from the conserved cysteine through the conserved F or W. Each record gives: clone size, V gene, J gene, D gene, CDR3 protein, CDR3 DNA. D genes are given only for firm matches. Size is stated for part of the rows, as once, few or many counts, or as a class when the clone is expanded.

clone size: NA
V gene: TRBV6-1
J gene: TRBJ1-3
D gene: NA
CDR3 protein: CASSAAFSGNTIYF
CDR3 DNA: TGTGCCAGCAGTGCCGCTTTCTCTGGAAACACCATATATTTT

clone size: NA
V gene: TRBV7-3
J gene: TRBJ1-4
D gene: TRBD1
CDR3 protein: CASSPDRGSGKLFF
CDR3 DNA: TGTGCCAGCAGCCCCGACAGGGGTTCCGGAAAACTGTTTTTT

clone size: NA
V gene: TRBV7-2
J gene: TRBJ2-5
D gene: NA
CDR3 protein: CASSLALGWSETQYF
CDR3 DNA: TGTGCCAGCAGCTTAGCGCTCGGGTGGTCAGAGACCCAGTACTTC

clone size: few
V gene: TRBV2
J gene: TRBJ2-7
D gene: TRBD1
CDR3 protein: CASRTGSYEQYF
CDR3 DNA: TGTGCCAGCAGGACAGGGAGCTACGAGCAGTACTTC

clone size: few
V gene: TRBV10-3
J gene: TRBJ1-2
D gene: TRBD1
CDR3 protein: CAISESGQGHYGYTF
CDR3 DNA: TGTGCCATCAGTGAGTCGGGACAGGGTCACTATGGCTACACCTTC

clone size: many
V gene: TRBV6-4
J gene: TRBJ2-1
D gene: NA
CDR3 protein: CASRTNEQFF
CDR3 DNA: TGTGCCAGCAGAACCAATGAGCAGTTCTTC

clone size: few
V gene: TRBV4-1
J gene: TRBJ2-3
D gene: NA
CDR3 protein: CASSQGPATDTQYF
CDR3 DNA: TGCGCCAGCAGCCAAGGTCCGGCGACAGATACGCAGTATTTT

clone size: NA
V gene: TRBV29-1
J gene: TRBJ2-5
D gene: NA
CDR3 protein: CSVDGGKQETQYF
CDR3 DNA: TGCAGCGTTGACGGAGGGAAACAAGAGACCCAGTACTTC

clone size: NA
V gene: TRBV7-9
J gene: TRBJ2-5
D gene: TRBD1
CDR3 protein: CASSPLNDREETQYF
CDR3 DNA: TGTGCCAGCAGCCCACTAAACGACAGGGAAGAGACCCAGTACTTC

clone size: few
V gene: TRBV7-3
J gene: TRBJ2-7
D gene: NA
CDR3 protein: CASSLNGGRNYEQYF
CDR3 DNA: TGTGCCAGCAGCTTAAACGGGGGGCGCAACTACGAGCAGTACTTC

clone size: once
V gene: TRBV25-1
J gene: TRBJ2-7
D gene: NA
CDR3 protein: CASSEGDLTYEQYF
CDR3 DNA: TGTGCCAGCAGTGAAGGGGACCTAACCTACGAGCAGTACTTC

clone size: NA
V gene: TRBV7-3
J gene: TRBJ2-5
D gene: NA
CDR3 protein: CASSSRTEETQYF
CDR3 DNA: TGTGCCAGCAGCTCCAGGACAGAAGAGACCCAGTACTTC

clone size: few
V gene: TRBV4-1
J gene: TRBJ2-1
D gene: TRBD2
CDR3 protein: CASSQVVLAGENEQFF
CDR3 DNA: TGCGCCAGCAGCCAAGTGGTCCTAGCGGGAGAGAATGAGCAGTTCTTC

clone size: NA
V gene: TRBV5-6
J gene: TRBJ2-3
D gene: TRBD1
CDR3 protein: CASSRRQGITDTQYF
CDR3 DNA: TGTGCCAGCAGCCGGCGACAGGGTATTACAGATACGCAGTATTTT

clone size: many
V gene: TRBV11-1
J gene: TRBJ2-1
D gene: NA
CDR3 protein: CASSRASGVFYEQFF
CDR3 DNA: TGTGCCAGCAGCCGGGCCTCGGGCGTTTTTTATGAGCAGTTCTTC

clone size: few
V gene: TRBV10-3
J gene: TRBJ2-7
D gene: NA
CDR3 protein: CAISQAPGTVSYEQYF
CDR3 DNA: TGTGCCATCAGCCAAGCCCCCGGGACTGTTTCCTACGAGCAGTACTTC

clone size: NA
V gene: TRBV9
J gene: TRBJ2-1
D gene: NA
CDR3 protein: CASSDRDPKYNEQFF
CDR3 DNA: TGTGCCAGCAGCGACCGGGACCCGAAGTACAATGAGCAGTTCTTC

clone size: few
V gene: TRBV4-2
J gene: TRBJ2-5
D gene: NA
CDR3 protein: CASSQDTTGGQTQYF
CDR3 DNA: TGTGCCAGCAGCCAAGATACAACAGGTGGACAGACCCAGTACTTC

clone size: few
V gene: TRBV29-1
J gene: TRBJ2-7
D gene: TRBD1
CDR3 protein: CSVGPGQPPGKQYF
CDR3 DNA: TGCAGCGTTGGACCGGGACAGCCTCCTGGAAAGCAGTACTTC

clone size: few
V gene: TRBV4-1
J gene: TRBJ2-1
D gene: NA
CDR3 protein: CASSQVQEHNEQFF
CDR3 DNA: TGCGCCAGCAGCCAAGTTCAGGAGCACAATGAGCAGTTCTTC

clone size: many
V gene: TRBV10-3
J gene: TRBJ2-7
D gene: NA
CDR3 protein: CAIRSPDAYEQYF
CDR3 DNA: TGTGCCATCAGGTCTCCCGATGCCTACGAGCAGTACTTC

clone size: many
V gene: TRBV7-9
J gene: TRBJ2-7
D gene: NA
CDR3 protein: CASSDNYEQYF
CDR3 DNA: TGTGCCAGCAGTGACAACTACGAGCAGTACTTC

clone size: NA
V gene: TRBV9
J gene: TRBJ2-1
D gene: TRBD2
CDR3 protein: CASSPGTSGANEQFF
CDR3 DNA: TGTGCCAGCAGCCCCGGGACTAGCGGGGCTAATGAGCAGTTCTTC

clone size: NA
V gene: TRBV7-2
J gene: TRBJ1-2
D gene: NA
CDR3 protein: CASSPDSIYGYTF
CDR3 DNA: TGTGCCAGCAGCCCCGACAGTATCTATGGCTACACCTTC

clone size: many
V gene: TRBV11-2
J gene: TRBJ2-2
D gene: NA
CDR3 protein: CASGVTMGGWAGELFF
CDR3 DNA: TGTGCCAGCGGGGTGACAATGGGAGGATGGGCCGGGGAGCTGTTTTTT

clone size: few
V gene: TRBV6-1
J gene: TRBJ2-5
D gene: NA
CDR3 protein: CASSVTDQETQYF
CDR3 DNA: TGTGCCAGCAGTGTTACTGACCAAGAGACCCAGTACTTC

clone size: NA
V gene: TRBV15
J gene: TRBJ2-5
D gene: NA
CDR3 protein: CATSRAGETQYF
CDR3 DNA: TGTGCCACCAGCCGGGCGGGCGAGACCCAGTACTTC

clone size: few
V gene: TRBV28
J gene: TRBJ2-1
D gene: NA
CDR3 protein: CASSSAGTSGNEQFF
CDR3 DNA: TGTGCCAGCAGCTCCGCCGGGACATCGGGCAATGAGCAGTTCTTC

clone size: few
V gene: TRBV7-9
J gene: TRBJ2-1
D gene: TRBD2
CDR3 protein: CASRQPGLASYNEQFF
CDR3 DNA: TGTGCCAGCAGGCAACCGGGACTAGCGTCCTACAATGAGCAGTTCTTC

clone size: few
V gene: TRBV7-2
J gene: TRBJ2-4
D gene: NA
CDR3 protein: CASSSSQGSKNIQYF
CDR3 DNA: TGTGCCAGCAGCTCTTCTCAGGGGTCCAAAAACATTCAGTACTTC

clone size: NA
V gene: TRBV15
J gene: TRBJ2-3
D gene: NA
CDR3 protein: CATSTQNSDTQYF
CDR3 DNA: TGTGCCACCAGCACCCAAAATTCAGATACGCAGTATTTT

clone size: NA
V gene: TRBV7-2
J gene: TRBJ2-3
D gene: NA
CDR3 protein: CASSFRGGTDTQYF
CDR3 DNA: TGTGCCAGCAGCTTCAGGGGTGGGACAGATACGCAGTATTTT

clone size: NA
V gene: TRBV7-9
J gene: TRBJ2-1
D gene: NA
CDR3 protein: CASSSDYREQFF
CDR3 DNA: TGTGCCAGCAGCTCGGACTACCGTGAGCAGTTCTTC

clone size: few
V gene: TRBV19
J gene: TRBJ2-1
D gene: TRBD1
CDR3 protein: CASSTGQGGRYNEQFF
CDR3 DNA: TGTGCCAGTAGTACAGGACAGGGGGGGAGGTACAATGAGCAGTTCTTC

clone size: few
V gene: TRBV4-3
J gene: TRBJ2-3
D gene: NA
CDR3 protein: CASSQETNTDTQYF
CDR3 DNA: TGCGCCAGCAGCCAAGAAACAAACACAGATACGCAGTATTTT

clone size: NA
V gene: TRBV7-9
J gene: TRBJ2-7
D gene: NA
CDR3 protein: CASSLKGEGYEQYF
CDR3 DNA: TGTGCCAGCAGCTTAAAAGGGGAAGGCTACGAGCAGTACTTC

clone size: NA
V gene: TRBV7-2
J gene: TRBJ1-1
D gene: NA
CDR3 protein: CASSFFARTEAFF
CDR3 DNA: TGTGCCAGCAGCTTTTTTGCGAGGACTGAAGCTTTCTTT

clone size: NA
V gene: TRBV5-1
J gene: TRBJ1-1
D gene: TRBD1
CDR3 protein: CASSLAQGAVSEAFF
CDR3 DNA: TGCGCCAGCAGCTTGGCACAGGGGGCAGTCTCTGAAGCTTTCTTT

clone size: NA
V gene: TRBV7-8
J gene: TRBJ2-7
D gene: NA
CDR3 protein: CASSLGGTGVYEQYF
CDR3 DNA: TGTGCCAGCAGCTTAGGCGGTACGGGAGTATACGAGCAGTACTTC

clone size: once
V gene: TRBV9
J gene: TRBJ2-1
D gene: TRBD2
CDR3 protein: CASSVDPGLAYNEQFF
CDR3 DNA: TGTGCCAGCAGCGTAGACCCGGGACTAGCGTACAATGAGCAGTTCTTC

clone size: NA
V gene: TRBV6-5
J gene: TRBJ2-1
D gene: NA
CDR3 protein: CASILQTDSNEQFF
CDR3 DNA: TGTGCCAGCATCTTACAGACAGACTCTAATGAGCAGTTCTTC

clone size: NA
V gene: TRBV18
J gene: TRBJ1-4
D gene: NA
CDR3 protein: CASSPWGATNEKLFF
CDR3 DNA: TGTGCCAGCTCACCATGGGGGGCAACTAATGAAAAACTGTTTTTT

clone size: NA
V gene: TRBV6-1
J gene: TRBJ2-1
D gene: NA
CDR3 protein: CASSEGGNPYNEQFF
CDR3 DNA: TGTGCCAGCAGTGAAGGGGGGAACCCCTACAATGAGCAGTTCTTC

clone size: few
V gene: TRBV27
J gene: TRBJ2-1
D gene: NA
CDR3 protein: CASGTGGRIHNEQFF
CDR3 DNA: TGTGCCAGCGGAACTGGAGGTAGGATACACAATGAGCAGTTCTTC

clone size: NA
V gene: TRBV28
J gene: TRBJ1-5
D gene: NA
CDR3 protein: CASSPEAGGQPQHF
CDR3 DNA: TGTGCCAGCAGCCCGGAGGCTGGGGGTCAGCCCCAGCATTTT

clone size: few
V gene: TRBV20-1
J gene: TRBJ2-1
D gene: TRBD1
CDR3 protein: CAGTGDNEQFF
CDR3 DNA: TGCGCGGGGACAGGGGACAATGAGCAGTTCTTC

clone size: few
V gene: TRBV28
J gene: TRBJ2-7
D gene: NA
CDR3 protein: CASNSAFDEQYF
CDR3 DNA: TGTGCCAGTAACTCCGCCTTCGACGAGCAGTACTTC

clone size: few
V gene: TRBV11-1
J gene: TRBJ1-2
D gene: TRBD1
CDR3 protein: CASGTGSGYGYTF
CDR3 DNA: TGTGCCAGCGGGACAGGGTCTGGCTATGGCTACACCTTC

clone size: NA
V gene: TRBV28
J gene: TRBJ1-5
D gene: NA
CDR3 protein: CASTALGHYSNQPQHF
CDR3 DNA: TGTGCCAGCACTGCACTCGGACATTATAGCAATCAGCCCCAGCATTTT

clone size: few
V gene: TRBV13
J gene: TRBJ1-2
D gene: TRBD1
CDR3 protein: CASRDRRNPYYGYTF
CDR3 DNA: TGTGCCAGCCGGGACAGACGAAATCCCTACTATGGCTACACCTTC